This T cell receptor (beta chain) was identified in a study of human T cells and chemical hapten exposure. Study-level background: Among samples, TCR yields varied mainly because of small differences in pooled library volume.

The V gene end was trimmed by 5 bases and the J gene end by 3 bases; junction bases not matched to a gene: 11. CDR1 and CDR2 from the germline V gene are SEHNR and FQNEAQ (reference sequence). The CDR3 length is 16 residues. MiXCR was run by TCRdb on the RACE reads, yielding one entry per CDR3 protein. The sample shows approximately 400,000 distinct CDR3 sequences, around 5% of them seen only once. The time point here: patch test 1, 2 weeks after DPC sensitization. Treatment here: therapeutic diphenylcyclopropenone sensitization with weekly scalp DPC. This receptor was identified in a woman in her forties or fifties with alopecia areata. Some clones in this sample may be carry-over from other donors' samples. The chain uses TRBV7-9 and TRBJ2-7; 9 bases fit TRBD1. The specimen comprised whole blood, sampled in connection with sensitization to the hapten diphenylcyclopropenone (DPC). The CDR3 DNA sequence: TGTGCCAGCAGCCCAACTACCGGGACAGGGTACTACGAGCAGTACTTC. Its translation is CASSPTTGTGYYEQYF.